This T cell receptor (beta chain) was recovered during a study of blood T cell repertoires in COVID-19. Study-wide context: Specimens from acute and convalescent COVID-19 originated in the United States, Italy and Spain.

Ages ranged from about 18 to 100 years, with residence in approximately 23 US areas. The table came from immunoSEQ multiplex PCR; TCRdb's copy has only in-frame clones and leaves some out. Among about 280,000 clones listed, 85% to 90% were seen once. Germline CDR1 and CDR2: MNHEY and SMNVEV (reference sequence). This CDR3 comprises 14 residues. The V end lost 1 base, the J end lost 0 bases, and 5 bases lay between the germline ends. The sample consisted of PBMCs or T cells enriched from blood (not recorded which). The chain links TRBV27 to TRBJ2-3; D unclear. The sequence was obtained from a woman aged 25-40 years with acute COVID-19. The CDR3 region has the DNA TGTGCCAGCAGTTTATTGAGTAGCACAGATACGCAGTATTTT. Encoded protein: CASSLLSSTDTQYF.